This is a list of T cell receptor beta chains from one sample in a study of T cell changes during pregnancy in multiple sclerosis. TCRdb keeps only in-frame clones here, not all; method: immunoSEQ multiplex PCR. The data show around 31,000 clones, more than 80% seen once. Sequenced material: CD4+ T cells from peripheral blood mononuclear cells, taken in the first trimester of pregnancy. These receptors were collected from a female donor with multiple sclerosis, enrolled in a pregnancy study. The CDR3 runs from the conserved cysteine through the conserved F or W. Fields, in order: CDR3 DNA, CDR3 protein, J gene, clone size, D gene, V gene. The D gene is left open where the match is weak. Clone sizes are given selectively: once, few, many, or a class where the clone is expanded.

CDR3 DNA: TGTGCCAGCAGTGAGACAGCCATCTATGGCTACACCTTC
CDR3 protein: CASSETAIYGYTF
J gene: TRBJ1-2
clone size: -
D gene: -
V gene: TRBV2

CDR3 DNA: TGTGCCAGCTCACCTCTCCAACAGGGGAACACTGAAGCTTTCTTT
CDR3 protein: CASSPLQQGNTEAFF
J gene: TRBJ1-1
clone size: -
D gene: -
V gene: TRBV18

CDR3 DNA: TGTGCCAGCAGTTACGGGACAAATCAGCCCCAGCATTTT
CDR3 protein: CASSYGTNQPQHF
J gene: TRBJ1-5
clone size: -
D gene: -
V gene: TRBV6-5

CDR3 DNA: TGCAGTGCGCAGACTAGAAATGAGCAGTTCTTC
CDR3 protein: CSAQTRNEQFF
J gene: TRBJ2-1
clone size: once
D gene: -
V gene: TRBV20-1

CDR3 DNA: TGTGCCAGCAGCCCCGGACTCAATCAGCCCCAGCATTTT
CDR3 protein: CASSPGLNQPQHF
J gene: TRBJ1-5
clone size: -
D gene: -
V gene: TRBV9

CDR3 DNA: TGTGCCAGCAGCGTAGAGGGGCAGGGGGAATGGAATGAGCAGTTCTTC
CDR3 protein: CASSVEGQGEWNEQFF
J gene: TRBJ2-1
clone size: once
D gene: TRBD1
V gene: TRBV9

CDR3 DNA: TGCGCCAGCAGCTCGGGGATCTCTGGAAACACCATATATTTT
CDR3 protein: CASSSGISGNTIYF
J gene: TRBJ1-3
clone size: few
D gene: -
V gene: TRBV5-1

CDR3 DNA: TGTGCCAGCAGCTTAGCGCTTGCGGGGGTATACAATGAGCAGTTCTTC
CDR3 protein: CASSLALAGVYNEQFF
J gene: TRBJ2-1
clone size: once
D gene: TRBD2
V gene: TRBV7-9

CDR3 DNA: TGCGCCAGCAGCTTGGGTCTAGGGGACACTGAAGCTTTCTTT
CDR3 protein: CASSLGLGDTEAFF
J gene: TRBJ1-1
clone size: -
D gene: -
V gene: TRBV5-1

CDR3 DNA: TGTGCCAGCAGCCGAGGGGGGGATTGGTTGGGAACTGAAGCTTTCTTT
CDR3 protein: CASSRGGDWLGTEAFF
J gene: TRBJ1-1
clone size: -
D gene: -
V gene: TRBV14

CDR3 DNA: TGTGCCAGCAGTTACTCTAGGGGAACCTACGAGCAGTACTTC
CDR3 protein: CASSYSRGTYEQYF
J gene: TRBJ2-7
clone size: -
D gene: -
V gene: TRBV6-6

CDR3 DNA: TGTGCCATCAGTGAACGGGGGTTCAGGACCTATAATTCACCCCTCCACTTT
CDR3 protein: CAISERGFRTYNSPLHF
J gene: TRBJ1-6
clone size: -
D gene: -
V gene: TRBV10-3

CDR3 DNA: TGTGCCAGCAGCTTGGAAGGGGGAACTGAAGCTTTCTTT
CDR3 protein: CASSLEGGTEAFF
J gene: TRBJ1-1
clone size: -
D gene: -
V gene: TRBV7-9

CDR3 DNA: TGTGCCAGCAGCCGCGCGAGTGTAGGAGGTCAGCCCCAGCATTTT
CDR3 protein: CASSRASVGGQPQHF
J gene: TRBJ1-5
clone size: -
D gene: -
V gene: TRBV7-2

CDR3 DNA: TGTGCTAGTGGTTTGGTCCTGGGGGCGACAGGAAACACCATATATTTT
CDR3 protein: CASGLVLGATGNTIYF
J gene: TRBJ1-3
clone size: -
D gene: -
V gene: TRBV12-5

CDR3 DNA: TGCAGCGTTGAGGGACCGGGACAGGGGACCTATGGCTACACCTTC
CDR3 protein: CSVEGPGQGTYGYTF
J gene: TRBJ1-2
clone size: -
D gene: TRBD1
V gene: TRBV29-1

CDR3 DNA: TGTGCCAGCAGCTTGTATGGCAGGGGATACGAGCAGTACTTC
CDR3 protein: CASSLYGRGYEQYF
J gene: TRBJ2-7
clone size: -
D gene: -
V gene: TRBV5-4

CDR3 DNA: TGTGCCAGCAGCTCGAGGAGGACTAATGAAAAACTGTTTTTT
CDR3 protein: CASSSRRTNEKLFF
J gene: TRBJ1-4
clone size: -
D gene: -
V gene: TRBV7-2

CDR3 DNA: TGCGCCAGCAGCTCCTCTAGCGGGGGGGCCTACGAGCAGTACTTC
CDR3 protein: CASSSSSGGAYEQYF
J gene: TRBJ2-7
clone size: -
D gene: TRBD2
V gene: TRBV5-1

CDR3 DNA: TGTGCCAGCAGCGTGGACAGCTACTATGGCTACACCTTC
CDR3 protein: CASSVDSYYGYTF
J gene: TRBJ1-2
clone size: once
D gene: -
V gene: TRBV9

CDR3 DNA: TGTGCCAGCAGCTTTGGAGGTGTGGGGAATTCACCCCTCCACTTT
CDR3 protein: CASSFGGVGNSPLHF
J gene: TRBJ1-6
clone size: -
D gene: -
V gene: TRBV13

CDR3 DNA: TGTGCCAGCAGTGATCAGGGGGTAGGTTGGGGCACTGAAGCTTTCTTT
CDR3 protein: CASSDQGVGWGTEAFF
J gene: TRBJ1-1
clone size: -
D gene: TRBD1
V gene: TRBV6-1

CDR3 DNA: TGTGCCAGCAGTTACGCCCTCAGAGGGACCCAGTACTTC
CDR3 protein: CASSYALRGTQYF
J gene: TRBJ2-5
clone size: -
D gene: -
V gene: TRBV6-5

CDR3 DNA: TGTGCCAACGGACAGGCCCCTGGAAACACCATATATTTT
CDR3 protein: CANGQAPGNTIYF
J gene: TRBJ1-3
clone size: -
D gene: TRBD1
V gene: TRBV10-3

CDR3 DNA: TGTGCCAGCAGCTCGGGACAGAAATCCTACAATGAGCAGTTCTTC
CDR3 protein: CASSSGQKSYNEQFF
J gene: TRBJ2-1
clone size: -
D gene: TRBD1
V gene: TRBV5-4

CDR3 DNA: TGCGCCAGCAGCCAAGATCTCGTGGGGGGTGGGCGCAATCAGCCCCAGCATTTT
CDR3 protein: CASSQDLVGGGRNQPQHF
J gene: TRBJ1-5
clone size: -
D gene: -
V gene: TRBV4-3

CDR3 DNA: TGCGCCAGCAGAGAAATACCGGGACAGCAAAACTATGGCTACACCTTC
CDR3 protein: CASREIPGQQNYGYTF
J gene: TRBJ1-2
clone size: -
D gene: TRBD1
V gene: TRBV4-1

CDR3 DNA: TGTGCCAGCAGCCCGACAGCGGGCTCCTATAATTCACCCCTCCACTTT
CDR3 protein: CASSPTAGSYNSPLHF
J gene: TRBJ1-6
clone size: few
D gene: -
V gene: TRBV7-2

CDR3 DNA: TGCAGCGTTGAAGACTCAACCCGCGACATTCAGTACTTC
CDR3 protein: CSVEDSTRDIQYF
J gene: TRBJ2-4
clone size: -
D gene: -
V gene: TRBV29-1

CDR3 DNA: TGCGCCAGCAGATGGGCCGGACTCAACACCGGGGAGCTGTTTTTT
CDR3 protein: CASRWAGLNTGELFF
J gene: TRBJ2-2
clone size: -
D gene: -
V gene: TRBV5-1

CDR3 DNA: TGTGCCAGCAGCTTAGGGGCTATGAACATTCAGTACTTC
CDR3 protein: CASSLGAMNIQYF
J gene: TRBJ2-4
clone size: -
D gene: -
V gene: TRBV11-2

CDR3 DNA: TGTGCCAGCAGTTTCAGGGCGGTTATCAACACTGAAGCTTTCTTT
CDR3 protein: CASSFRAVINTEAFF
J gene: TRBJ1-1
clone size: -
D gene: -
V gene: TRBV27

CDR3 DNA: TGTGCCAGCTCACACGGGACAGCCTATGGCTACACCTTC
CDR3 protein: CASSHGTAYGYTF
J gene: TRBJ1-2
clone size: -
D gene: TRBD1
V gene: TRBV18

CDR3 DNA: TGTGCCAGCAGTTTTCAAGGACTAAAAAACTACGAGCAGTACTTC
CDR3 protein: CASSFQGLKNYEQYF
J gene: TRBJ2-7
clone size: -
D gene: -
V gene: TRBV28

CDR3 DNA: TGTGCCAGCAGTGATATGGCCAGGGGGCTCTATGGCTACACCTTC
CDR3 protein: CASSDMARGLYGYTF
J gene: TRBJ1-2
clone size: -
D gene: TRBD1
V gene: TRBV2

CDR3 DNA: TGTGCCTGGAGAATACAGGGGGATCAGCCCCAGCATTTT
CDR3 protein: CAWRIQGDQPQHF
J gene: TRBJ1-5
clone size: -
D gene: TRBD1
V gene: TRBV30

CDR3 DNA: TGTGCCATCAGTGGGGCTGACAGGGGGCGGAACGAGCAGTACTTC
CDR3 protein: CAISGADRGRNEQYF
J gene: TRBJ2-7
clone size: -
D gene: TRBD1
V gene: TRBV10-3

CDR3 DNA: TGTGCCAGCTCACAGACCGGACAGGGGTTTGGCTACACCTTC
CDR3 protein: CASSQTGQGFGYTF
J gene: TRBJ1-2
clone size: -
D gene: TRBD1
V gene: TRBV18

CDR3 DNA: TGTGCCAGCAGCTTCTCGGGGGGGGCCGGAGAGACCCAGTACTTC
CDR3 protein: CASSFSGGAGETQYF
J gene: TRBJ2-5
clone size: -
D gene: TRBD2
V gene: TRBV7-3

CDR3 DNA: TGCAGTGCCGGGACAGGTGAAAAACTGTTTTTT
CDR3 protein: CSAGTGEKLFF
J gene: TRBJ1-4
clone size: -
D gene: TRBD1
V gene: TRBV20-1

CDR3 DNA: TGTGCCAGCAGCGTCACAGGCACTAATGAAAAACTGTTTTTT
CDR3 protein: CASSVTGTNEKLFF
J gene: TRBJ1-4
clone size: -
D gene: -
V gene: TRBV9

CDR3 DNA: TGTGCCAGCAGCTCCTCCACCCCTGCCACAGGGGGCGAGGAGACCCAGTACTTC
CDR3 protein: CASSSSTPATGGEETQYF
J gene: TRBJ2-5
clone size: -
D gene: TRBD1
V gene: TRBV5-6

CDR3 DNA: TGTGCTAGTGGTTCCATAAAAGATGGCTTATCGAGCACAGATACGCAGTATTTT
CDR3 protein: CASGSIKDGLSSTDTQYF
J gene: TRBJ2-3
clone size: -
D gene: -
V gene: TRBV12-5

CDR3 DNA: TGTGCCAGCAGTGTAAGCCCAAATTCACCCCTCCACTTT
CDR3 protein: CASSVSPNSPLHF
J gene: TRBJ1-6
clone size: -
D gene: -
V gene: TRBV2

CDR3 DNA: TGTGCCAGCAGCTCCACTCGGACTAGCGGGGCCTACAATGAGCAGTTCTTC
CDR3 protein: CASSSTRTSGAYNEQFF
J gene: TRBJ2-1
clone size: -
D gene: TRBD2
V gene: TRBV7-2

CDR3 DNA: TGTGCCAGCAGCTTGCAGGCAACTAATGAAAAACTGTTTTTT
CDR3 protein: CASSLQATNEKLFF
J gene: TRBJ1-4
clone size: -
D gene: -
V gene: TRBV5-5